The 22 T cell receptor beta chains below all came from one sample that was sequenced in a study of cytomegalovirus exposure and HLA in healthy donors. Sequencing used immunoSEQ multiplex PCR; TCRdb keeps in-frame clones, though not all of them. The sample lists tens of thousands of clones, around four fifths seen once, with about 3% in the top ten. The sequenced sample consisted of PBMCs. All receptors derive from a man aged 25-40 years in good health and CMV-seronegative.

This clone was counted a single time. The chain joins TRBV7-3 to TRBJ1-1; 9 bases are shared with TRBD1. The CDR3 runs to 16 residues. Germline loops: CDR1 SGHTA, CDR2 FQGTGA. J lost 8 bases, V lost 4 bases, and 14 bases had no gene match. The CDR3 is CASSSPRGTGRGEAFF. The CDR3 nucleotides are TGTGCCAGCAGCTCACCCCGCGGGACAGGGAGAGGGGAAGCTTTCTTT.

This clone was observed a handful of times. J is TRBJ1-5 and V is TRBV2; 7 bases map to TRBD1. CDR1 and CDR2 from the germline V gene are SNHLY and FYNNEI. The CDR3 covers 14 residues. J gave up 2 bases and V 6 bases, and 4 bases lay outside the gene matches. CDR3 sequence: CASRLDRGNQPQHF. The CDR3 DNA reads as TGTGCCAGCAGGCTCGACAGGGGCAATCAGCCCCAGCATTTT.

The genes are TRBV19 and TRBJ1-2; D is unresolved. The CDR3 has 16 residues. Trimming shortened V by 0 bases and J by 1 base, and 12 bases separated the two germline ends. Looked up from germline, CDR1 is LNHDA and CDR2 is SQIVND (reference sequence). The CDR3 reads CASSIDSYRGNYGYTF. CDR3 sequence (DNA): TGTGCCAGTAGTATAGATTCCTACCGGGGTAACTATGGCTACACCTTC.

For the CDR3, the DNA is TGTGCCAGCAGCTCACCTTTTCGGGAGCGCTACACCTTC. Protein: CASSSPFRERYTF. The rearrangement links TRBV11-2 to TRBJ1-2, with unresolved D. Germline CDR1 SGHAT, CDR2 FQNNGV. The V and J ends lost 4 bases and 9 bases respectively, with 15 bases between them. The CDR3 consists of 13 residues.

The chain joins TRBV19 to TRBJ2-3, with D perhaps matching TRBD2 (5 bases). The V and J ends lost 3 bases and 4 bases respectively, with 11 bases between them. The CDR3 runs to 14 residues. The germline V gene has CDR1 LNHDA and CDR2 SQIVND (reference sequence). The chain's CDR3 is CASSIGNFPDTQYF. DNA for the CDR3: TGTGCCAGTAGTATCGGGAACTTTCCAGATACGCAGTATTTT.

For this clone: The junction does not match germline at one end; this may be a read error. V usage is TRBV7-8 and J usage is TRBJ1-1; a weak D match, TRBD1 (6 bases). Germline CDR1 is SGHVS and CDR2 is FQNEAQ. The CDR3 has 16 amino acids. The CDR3 is CASRPKQGNVNSEAFF. CDR3 in DNA: TGTGCCAGCAGACCAAAACAGGGAAACGTGAACAGTGAAGCTTTCTTT. The variable domain in full, with the rest retrieved from reference TRBV7-8 and TRBJ1-1, is GAGVSQSPRYKVAKRGQDVALRCDPISGHVSLFWYQQALGQGPEFLTYFQNEAQLDKSGLPSDRFFAERPEGSVSTLKIQRTQQEDSAVYLCASRPKQGNVNSEAFFGQGTRLTVV.

This chain connects TRBV28 to TRBJ2-6, with 7 bases lining up with TRBD2. The germline gives CDR1 MDHEN, CDR2 SYDVKM. V lost 7 bases to trimming and J lost 0 bases; unmatched junction nucleotides: 9. This CDR3 contains 17 residues. This chain's CDR3 is CASTSGGYLSGANVLTF. DNA of the CDR3: TGTGCCAGCACCTCGGGAGGCTACCTCTCTGGGGCCAACGTCCTGACTTTC.

The rearrangement joins TRBV4-2 to TRBJ2-5, with a weak D call TRBD1 (5 bases). Between the trimmed V and J ends, which lost 0 bases and 5 bases, there was a span of 13 bases. This CDR3 is built from 15 residues. CDR1 and CDR2 from the germline V gene are LGHNA and YNFKEQ. Here the CDR3 DNA reads TGTGCCAGCAGCCAAGAAATGATGGGGCCCGAGACCCAGTACTTC. Translation: CASSQEMMGPETQYF.

In nucleotides, the CDR3 is TGTGCCAGCGACAGGGGCTCCAATCAGCCCCAGCATTTT. It translates to CASDRGSNQPQHF. The rearrangement joins TRBV19 to TRBJ1-5, with 8 bases matching TRBD1. The trim removed 9 bases at V and 3 bases at J, leaving 4 bases unmatched. CDR1 and CDR2 (germline): LNHDA, SQIVND (reference sequence). The CDR3 has 13 residues.

The chain employs TRBV6-1 and TRBJ2-1, with D perhaps TRBD2 (6 bases). The CDR3 spans 14 residues. Germline CDR1 reads MNHNS; CDR2 reads SASEGT. The V and J ends lost 6 bases and 9 bases respectively, with 18 bases between them. The CDR3 DNA reads as TGTGCCAGCAGGGTACTAGCCTTATACGGTGAGCAGTTCTTC. This translates into CASRVLALYGEQFF.

The genes are TRBV5-1 and TRBJ1-1; D unresolved. V lost 4 bases and J 5 bases, leaving 12 bases between the germline ends. This CDR3 region has 13 residues. CDR1 and CDR2 (germline): SGHRS, YFSETQ. The chain's CDR3 is CASSVTRGTEAFF. DNA for the CDR3: TGCGCCAGCAGCGTAACACGAGGGACTGAAGCTTTCTTT.

This sequence joins TRBV5-1 and TRBJ2-6, with a tentative D call TRBD1 (7 bases). This CDR3 has 17 residues. From germline, CDR1 is SGHRS and CDR2 YFSETQ. V lost 6 bases to trimming and J lost 3 bases, with 19 bases between them. The chain's CDR3 is CASTTPYRGGGANVLTF. In DNA, the CDR3 is TGCGCCAGCACCACCCCGTACAGGGGAGGTGGGGCCAACGTCCTGACTTTC.

This clone was picked up a small number of times. V is TRBV10-3 and J is TRBJ1-5; perhaps TRBD1 as D (6 bases). The CDR3 covers 14 residues. CDR1 is ENHRY and CDR2 is SYGVKD in the germline V gene. V lost 6 bases, J lost 0 bases, and 9 bases lay in between. In DNA form, the CDR3 reads TGTGCCATCAGCGAGACAGGTAGCAATCAGCCCCAGCATTTT. As protein: CAISETGSNQPQHF.

The genes are TRBV27 and TRBJ1-1; TRBD1 matches at 8 bases. CDR3 length: 15 amino acids. Germline loops: CDR1 MNHEY, CDR2 SMNVEV (reference sequence). V gave up 1 base and J gave up 6 bases; unmatched junction bases: 7. As DNA, the CDR3 is TGTGCCAGCAGTTTATACCAGGGGGCATCGGCTGAAGCTTTCTTT. Its protein product is CASSLYQGASAEAFF.

The V gene is TRBV7-6, the J gene TRBJ2-7; 7 nucleotides align to TRBD2. V lost 5 bases, J lost 3 bases, and 7 bases stayed unmatched. Germline values: CDR1 SGHVS, CDR2 FNYEAQ. The CDR3 has 14 residues. For the CDR3, the DNA is TGTGCCAGCAGCCTGGGAGGGCTTCGCTACGAGCAGTACTTC. It encodes CASSLGGLRYEQYF.

The rearrangement uses TRBV28 and TRBJ2-7; 12 bases map to TRBD1. Looked up from germline, CDR1 is MDHEN and CDR2 is SYDVKM. This CDR3 has 16 residues. V lost 5 bases, J lost 9 bases, and 14 bases stayed unmatched. CDR3 sequence reads: CASSPPGQGARGGQYF. In DNA form, the CDR3 reads TGTGCCAGCAGTCCTCCGGGACAGGGGGCGCGCGGGGGGCAGTACTTC.

CDR3 loop: CASSETENSPLHF. CDR3 bases: TGTGCCAGCAGTGAAACGGAGAATTCACCCCTCCACTTT. V is TRBV25-1 and J is TRBJ1-6, with D uncertain. There are 13 residues in the CDR3. Germline CDR1 and CDR2: MGHDK and SYGVNS. The germline V and J ends were trimmed by 2 bases and 7 bases, with 6 bases remaining between them.

The J gene is TRBJ2-7, the V gene TRBV28; D call uncertain. Germline CDR1 and CDR2: MDHEN and SYDVKM. Trimming removed 10 bases at V and 1 base at J, with 11 bases between. CDR3 length: 12 amino acids. CDR3: CATQSESYEQYF. In DNA form, the CDR3 reads TGTGCCACCCAGAGCGAGTCCTACGAGCAGTACTTC.

This clone was seen once. V and J are TRBV7-2 and TRBJ2-2, with TRBD2 matching 9 bases. CDR1 and CDR2 from the germline V gene are SGHTA and FQGNSA. The CDR3 is made up of 17 amino acids. V shed 5 bases, J shed 4 bases, and the junction held 11 bases outside the gene matches. CDR3 DNA: TGTGCCAGCAGCCTTAATCCGGGACTAGCTCTCACCGGGGAGCTGTTTTTT. It is translated as CASSLNPGLALTGELFF.

This clone was counted only a few times. This sample includes further DNA sequences coding for the same CDR3. CDR3 sequence: CASSLGLAGQETQYF. The DNA for the CDR3 is TGCGCCAGCAGCTTGGGCCTAGCGGGGCAAGAGACCCAGTACTTC. The rearrangement links TRBV5-1 to TRBJ2-5, with TRBD2 matching 9 bases. This CDR3 region has 15 residues. Germline V CDR1 and CDR2: SGHRS, YFSETQ. With 0 bases clipped from V and 2 bases from J, the junction kept 2 bases outside the gene matches.

This clone was recorded once. The rearrangement joins TRBV9 to TRBJ1-3; D unclear. The germline V and J ends were trimmed by 0 bases and 1 base, with 11 bases remaining between them. Per germline, CDR1 SGDLS and CDR2 YYNGEE. The CDR3 has 16 amino acids. CDR3 sequence (DNA): TGTGCCAGCAGCGTAGGGATAGCCTCTTCTGGAAACACCATATATTTT. Encoded protein: CASSVGIASSGNTIYF.

As concerns this clone: Other DNA sequences of this sample code for an identical CDR3. The V call is TRBV6-5, the J call TRBJ2-7; 11 positions agree with TRBD1. Germline CDR1 MNHEY, CDR2 SVGAGI. With V trimmed by 5 bases and J by 4 bases, 4 bases remained unmatched. This CDR3 has 14 amino acids. CDR3 sequence reads: CASSPGQGVYEQYF. CDR3 DNA: TGTGCCAGCAGTCCGGGACAGGGGGTTTACGAGCAGTACTTC.